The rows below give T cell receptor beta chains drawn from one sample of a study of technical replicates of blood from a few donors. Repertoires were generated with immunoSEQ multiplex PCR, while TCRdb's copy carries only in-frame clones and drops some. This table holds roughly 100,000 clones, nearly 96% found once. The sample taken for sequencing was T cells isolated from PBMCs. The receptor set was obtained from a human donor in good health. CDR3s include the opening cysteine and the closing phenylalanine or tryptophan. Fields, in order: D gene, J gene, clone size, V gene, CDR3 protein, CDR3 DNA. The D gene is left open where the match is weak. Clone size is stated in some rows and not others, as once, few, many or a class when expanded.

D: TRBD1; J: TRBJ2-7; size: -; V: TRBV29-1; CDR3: CSVGGTGGDRYF; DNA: TGCAGCGTTGGTGGGACAGGGGGCGATAGGTACTTC
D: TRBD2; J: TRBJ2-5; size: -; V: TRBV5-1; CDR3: CASSLGAGVIAGETQYF; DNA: TGCGCCAGCAGCTTGGGTGCGGGAGTCATCGCGGGGGAGACCCAGTACTTC
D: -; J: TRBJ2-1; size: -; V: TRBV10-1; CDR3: CASSPGGLDNEQFF; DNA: TGCGCCAGCAGCCCAGGTGGTCTGGACAATGAGCAGTTCTTC
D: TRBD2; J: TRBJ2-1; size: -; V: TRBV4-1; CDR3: CASSHQGRAEVEQFF; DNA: TGCGCCAGCAGCCACCAAGGGAGGGCCGAGGTTGAGCAGTTCTTC
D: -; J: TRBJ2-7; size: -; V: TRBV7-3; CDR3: CASSSHGKGEQYF; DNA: TGTGCCAGCAGCTCGCACGGGAAGGGCGAGCAGTACTTC
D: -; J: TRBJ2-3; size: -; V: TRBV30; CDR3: CAWSVGVGWGADTQYF; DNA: TGTGCCTGGAGTGTCGGAGTCGGGTGGGGCGCGGATACGCAGTATTTT
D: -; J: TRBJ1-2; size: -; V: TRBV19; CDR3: CASSMVPGTANYGYTF; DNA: TGTGCCAGTAGTATGGTACCAGGGACTGCTAACTATGGCTACACCTTC
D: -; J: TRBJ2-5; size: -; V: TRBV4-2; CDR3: CASSQDLAGETQYF; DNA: TGTGCCAGCAGCCAAGATCTGGCAGGAGAGACCCAGTACTTC
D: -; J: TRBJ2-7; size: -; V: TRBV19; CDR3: CASTTTLTDYEQYF; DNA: TGTGCCAGTACCACCACTCTTACAGACTACGAGCAGTACTTC
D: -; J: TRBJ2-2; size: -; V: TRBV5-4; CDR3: CASSLKNTGELFF; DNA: TGTGCCAGCAGCCTAAAGAACACCGGGGAGCTGTTTTTT
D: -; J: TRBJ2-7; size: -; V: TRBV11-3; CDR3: CASSFLGDNEQYF; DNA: TGTGCCAGCAGCTTCCTGGGTGACAACGAGCAGTACTTC
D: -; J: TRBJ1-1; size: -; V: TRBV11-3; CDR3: CASSSQGSNTEAFF; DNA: TGTGCCAGCAGCTCACAGGGAAGTAACACTGAAGCTTTCTTT
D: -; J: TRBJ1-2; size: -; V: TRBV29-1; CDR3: CSVEGSDSSDYGYTF; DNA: TGCAGCGTTGAAGGATCCGACAGTTCTGACTATGGCTACACCTTC
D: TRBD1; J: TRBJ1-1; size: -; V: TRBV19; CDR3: CASSRDRDRNTEAFF; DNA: TGTGCCAGTAGTAGAGACAGGGATAGGAACACTGAAGCTTTCTTT
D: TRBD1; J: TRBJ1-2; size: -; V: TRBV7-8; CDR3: CASSSRTGGQLNYGYTF; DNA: TGTGCCAGCAGCTCGCGGACAGGGGGGCAACTCAACTATGGCTACACCTTC
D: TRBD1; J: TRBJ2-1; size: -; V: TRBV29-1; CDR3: CSGGQTYNEQFF; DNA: TGCAGCGGGGGACAGACCTACAATGAGCAGTTCTTC
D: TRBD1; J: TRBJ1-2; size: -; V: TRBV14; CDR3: CASSQVGTDGYTF; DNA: TGTGCCAGCAGCCAAGTTGGGACAGATGGCTACACCTTC
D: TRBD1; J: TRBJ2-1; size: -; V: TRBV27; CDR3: CASRKQGAFSYNEQFF; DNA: TGTGCCAGCAGAAAACAGGGGGCCTTCTCCTACAATGAGCAGTTCTTC
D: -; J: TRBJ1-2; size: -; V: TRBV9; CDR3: CASSVASIEVAGYTF; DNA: TGTGCCAGCAGCGTAGCAAGTATAGAGGTGGCTGGCTACACCTTC
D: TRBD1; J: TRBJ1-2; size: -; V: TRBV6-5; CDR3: CASSRGTGRGGYTF; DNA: TGTGCCAGCAGTAGGGGGACAGGGCGAGGTGGCTACACCTTC
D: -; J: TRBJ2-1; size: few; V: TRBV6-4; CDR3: CASSERESSYNEQFF; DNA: TGTGCCAGCAGTGAACGGGAGAGTTCCTACAATGAGCAGTTCTTC
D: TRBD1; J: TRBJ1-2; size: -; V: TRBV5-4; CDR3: CASSSGAGGTSGGYTF; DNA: TGTGCCAGCAGCTCCGGGGCAGGGGGCACTTCGGGTGGCTACACCTTC
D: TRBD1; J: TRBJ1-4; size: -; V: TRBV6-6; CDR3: CASRLTGRNEKLFF; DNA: TGTGCCAGCAGGCTGACAGGGAGAAATGAAAAACTGTTTTTT
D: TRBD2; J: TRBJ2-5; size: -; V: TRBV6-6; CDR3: CASSRGGAEETQYF; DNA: TGTGCCAGCAGTCGCGGGGGGGCCGAGGAGACCCAGTACTTC
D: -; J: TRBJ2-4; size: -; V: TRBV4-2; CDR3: CASSQESTGYRTIQYF; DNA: TGTGCCAGCAGCCAAGAATCTACAGGCTATAGGACCATTCAGTACTTC
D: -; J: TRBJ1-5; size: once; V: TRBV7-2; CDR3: CASSRGLGSRNQPQHF; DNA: TGTGCCAGCAGCCGGGGACTAGGGAGCCGCAATCAGCCCCAGCATTTT
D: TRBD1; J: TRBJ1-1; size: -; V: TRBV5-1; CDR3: CASSFSAGGDRGTEAFF; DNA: TGCGCCAGCAGCTTTAGTGCTGGAGGGGACAGAGGCACTGAAGCTTTCTTT
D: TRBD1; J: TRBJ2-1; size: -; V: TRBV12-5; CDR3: CASGLRTGAAQGPYNEQFF; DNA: TGTGCTAGTGGTTTGAGGACAGGGGCGGCCCAGGGTCCTTACAATGAGCAGTTCTTC
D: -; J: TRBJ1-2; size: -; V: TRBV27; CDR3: CASSLTTGRLNYGYTF; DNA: TGTGCCAGCAGTTTAACGACAGGTCGGCTTAACTATGGCTACACCTTC
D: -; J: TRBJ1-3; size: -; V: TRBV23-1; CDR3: CASSQSYHDSSGNTIYF; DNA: TGCGCCAGCAGTCAATCTTACCATGACAGCTCTGGAAACACCATATATTTT
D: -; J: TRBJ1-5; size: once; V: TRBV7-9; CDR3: CASSLDLDQPQHF; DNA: TGTGCCAGCAGCTTAGATTTAGATCAGCCCCAGCATTTT
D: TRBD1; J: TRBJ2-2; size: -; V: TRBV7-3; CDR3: CASSRDRYTGELFF; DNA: TGTGCCAGTAGTCGGGACAGATACACCGGGGAGCTGTTTTTT
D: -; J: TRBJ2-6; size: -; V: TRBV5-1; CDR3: CASSLATPGRSGGSTF; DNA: TGCGCCAGCAGCTTGGCCACCCCCGGGCGCTCAGGAGGGTCGACTTTC
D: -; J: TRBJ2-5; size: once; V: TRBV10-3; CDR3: CAISETLETGSYF; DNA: TGTGCCATCAGTGAGACCCTCGAGACTGGCTCATACTTC
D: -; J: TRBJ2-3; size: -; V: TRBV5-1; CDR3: CASSLFGSTDTQYF; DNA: TGCGCCAGCAGCTTGTTCGGTAGCACAGATACGCAGTATTTT
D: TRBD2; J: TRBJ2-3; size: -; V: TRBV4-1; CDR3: CASSQVQRGYTDTQYF; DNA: TGCGCCAGCAGCCAAGTGCAGCGGGGTTACACAGATACGCAGTATTTT
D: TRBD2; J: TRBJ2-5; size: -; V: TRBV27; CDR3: CATQDSGVETQYF; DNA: TGTGCCACCCAGGATAGCGGGGTTGAGACCCAGTACTTC
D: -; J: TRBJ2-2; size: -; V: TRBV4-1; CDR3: CTSSQVWVLVGGELFF; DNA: TGCACCAGCAGCCAAGTATGGGTACTAGTAGGCGGGGAGCTGTTTTTT
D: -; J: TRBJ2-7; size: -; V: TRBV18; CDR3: CASSPRGQRYEQYF; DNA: TGTGCCAGCTCACCACGCGGACAGCGCTACGAGCAGTACTTC
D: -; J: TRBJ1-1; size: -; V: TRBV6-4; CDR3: CASSEGSGIFMNTEAFF; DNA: TGTGCCAGCAGTGAAGGTTCAGGGATATTCATGAACACTGAAGCTTTCTTT
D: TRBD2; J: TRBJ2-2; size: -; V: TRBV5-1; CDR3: CASSFAGGQTGELFF; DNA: TGCGCCAGCAGCTTCGCGGGGGGGCAAACCGGGGAGCTGTTTTTT
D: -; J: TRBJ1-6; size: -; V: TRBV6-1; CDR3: CASSEALTVYNSPLHF; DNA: TGTGCCAGCAGTGAAGCTCTTACAGTGTATAATTCACCCCTCCACTTT